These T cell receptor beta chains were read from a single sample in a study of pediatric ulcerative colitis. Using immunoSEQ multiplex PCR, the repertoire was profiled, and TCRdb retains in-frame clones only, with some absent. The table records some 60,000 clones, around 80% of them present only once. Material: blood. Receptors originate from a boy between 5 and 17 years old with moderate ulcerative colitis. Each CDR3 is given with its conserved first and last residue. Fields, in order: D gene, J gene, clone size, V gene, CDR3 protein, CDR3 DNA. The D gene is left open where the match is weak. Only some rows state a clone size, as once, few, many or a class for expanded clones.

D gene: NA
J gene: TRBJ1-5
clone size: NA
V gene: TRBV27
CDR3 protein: CASSFNRPNQPQHF
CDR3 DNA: TGTGCCAGCAGTTTTAACAGGCCAAATCAGCCCCAGCATTTT

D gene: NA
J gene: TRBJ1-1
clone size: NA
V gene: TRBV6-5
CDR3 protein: CASSYRTEAFF
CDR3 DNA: TGTGCCAGCAGTTATAGGACTGAAGCTTTCTTT

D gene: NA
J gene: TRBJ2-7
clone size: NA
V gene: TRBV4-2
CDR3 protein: CASSQENQAYEQYF
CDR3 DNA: TGTGCCAGCAGCCAAGAAAACCAAGCCTACGAGCAGTACTTC

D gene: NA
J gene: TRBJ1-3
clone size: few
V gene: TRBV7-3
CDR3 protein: CASSPGTAGNTIYF
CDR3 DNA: TGTGCCAGCAGCCCAGGGACGGCTGGAAACACCATATATTTT

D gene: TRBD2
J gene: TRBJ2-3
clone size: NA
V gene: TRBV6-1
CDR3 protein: CASSEWAGGGADTQYF
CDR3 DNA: TGTGCCAGCAGTGAATGGGCGGGAGGGGGCGCAGATACGCAGTATTTT

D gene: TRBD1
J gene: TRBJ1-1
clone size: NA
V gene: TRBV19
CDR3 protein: CASMLTGGTEAFF
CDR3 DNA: TGTGCCAGTATGTTAACAGGGGGTACTGAAGCTTTCTTT

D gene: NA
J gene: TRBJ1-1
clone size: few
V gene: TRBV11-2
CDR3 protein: CASSHPGTRANTEAFF
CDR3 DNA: TGTGCCAGCAGCCACCCCGGGACAAGGGCGAACACTGAAGCTTTCTTT

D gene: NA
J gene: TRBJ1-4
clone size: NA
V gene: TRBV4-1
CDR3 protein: CASSPELKPNEKLFF
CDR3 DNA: TGCGCCAGCAGCCCAGAGCTGAAACCTAATGAAAAACTGTTTTTT

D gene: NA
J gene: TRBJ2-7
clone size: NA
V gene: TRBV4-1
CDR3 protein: CASSQGRARGGAYEQYF
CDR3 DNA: TGCGCCAGCAGCCAAGGAAGAGCGAGGGGCGGAGCCTACGAGCAGTACTTC

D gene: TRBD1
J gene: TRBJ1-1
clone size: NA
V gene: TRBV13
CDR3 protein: CASSLERDRPKSKNTEAFF
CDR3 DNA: TGTGCCAGCAGCTTAGAGAGGGACAGGCCGAAATCTAAGAACACTGAAGCTTTCTTT

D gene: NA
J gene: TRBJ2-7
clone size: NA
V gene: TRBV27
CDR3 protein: CASSSPQSLGPVFEQYF
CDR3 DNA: TGTGCCAGCAGTTCACCACAAAGCCTAGGGCCAGTGTTCGAGCAGTACTTC

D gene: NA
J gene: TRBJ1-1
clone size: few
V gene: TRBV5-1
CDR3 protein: CASSLHRNTEAFF
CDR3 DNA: TGCGCCAGCAGCTTGCACAGGAACACTGAAGCTTTCTTT

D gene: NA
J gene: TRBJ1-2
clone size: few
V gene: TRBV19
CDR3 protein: CASSISPGGVGYTF
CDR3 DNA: TGTGCCAGTAGTATATCCCCAGGCGGCGTGGGCTACACCTTC

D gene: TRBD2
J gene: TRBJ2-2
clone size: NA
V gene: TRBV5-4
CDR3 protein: CASSLAGSGAGELFF
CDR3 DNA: TGTGCCAGCAGCCTAGCGGGATCCGGGGCCGGGGAGCTGTTTTTT

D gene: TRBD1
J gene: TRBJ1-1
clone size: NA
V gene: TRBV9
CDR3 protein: CASSVAGQAEAFF
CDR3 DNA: TGTGCCAGCAGCGTGGCAGGACAGGCTGAAGCTTTCTTT

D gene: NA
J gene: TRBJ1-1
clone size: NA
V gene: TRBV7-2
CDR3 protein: CASSFSGGRNTEAFF
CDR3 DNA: TGTGCCAGCAGCTTTAGTGGAGGGAGGAACACTGAAGCTTTCTTT

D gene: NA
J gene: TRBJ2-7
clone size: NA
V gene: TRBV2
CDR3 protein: CASSDRALQDEQYF
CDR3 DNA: TGTGCCAGCAGTGATCGGGCACTACAGGACGAGCAGTACTTC

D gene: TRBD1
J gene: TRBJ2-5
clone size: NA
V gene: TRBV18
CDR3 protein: CASSPGQDSRETQYF
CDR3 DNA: TGTGCCAGCTCACCCGGACAGGACTCCCGGGAGACCCAGTACTTC